This TCR beta chain was identified during a study of CD4 and CD8 cells across lung adenocarcinoma regions. TCRdb reanalysed the PCR reads using MiXCR and keeps one entry per CDR3 protein. The sample contains roughly 6,000 distinct CDR3 sequences, about half of which appear only once. Donors had localized lung adenocarcinoma, a non-small cell lung cancer. Trimming took 0 bases from V and 1 from J; bases not matched to a gene: 4. Germline CDR1 is SGHAT and CDR2 is FQNNGV. CDR3 size: 17 residues. This clonotype was seen only a few times. Sequencing was performed on CD8+ T cells from the margin of a lung tumor. The chain recombines TRBV11-2 with TRBJ2-2; 8 bases are shared with TRBD2. This receptor was identified in a male donor with lung adenocarcinoma. The CD4 and CD8 labels of this study may be unreliable. The CDR3 region is CASSLEAGGMNTGELFF. DNA for the CDR3: TGTGCCAGCAGCTTAGAGGCGGGGGGCATGAACACCGGGGAGCTGTTTTTT. Full variable domain (rest looked up from reference TRBV11-2 and TRBJ2-2): EAGVAQSPRYKIIEKRQSVAFWCNPISGHATLYWYQQILGQGPKLLIQFQNNGVVDDSQLPKDRFSAERLKGVDSTLKIQPAKLEDSAVYLCASSLEAGGMNTGELFFGEGSRLTVL.